This is a list of T cell receptor beta chains from one sample in a study of early T cells in non-severe SARS-CoV-2 infection. TCRdb fed the 5' RACE reads into MiXCR, producing one record per CDR3 protein. The sample records tens of thousands of distinct CDR3 sequences, under 15% being singletons. Sequenced input: whole blood. All receptors come from an adult who was a healthcare worker with PCR-confirmed SARS-CoV-2 infection or an uninfected control (not recorded which). The CDR3 runs from the conserved cysteine through the conserved F or W. D genes are given only for firm matches. Not every row has a clone size; where given, it reads once, few, many or a size class.

>NA|TRBV28|TRBJ2-3|NA
CASTLWDTQYF
TGTGCCAGCACCCTTTGGGATACGCAGTATTTT
>NA|TRBV7-8|TRBJ2-2|NA
CASSLTNQGNGELFF
TGTGCCAGCAGCTTAACCAATCAGGGGAACGGGGAGCTGTTTTTT
>NA|TRBV9|TRBJ2-1|TRBD2
CASSVGSSGRADNEQFF
TGTGCCAGCAGCGTAGGGTCCAGCGGGAGGGCCGATAATGAGCAGTTCTTC
>few|TRBV5-1|TRBJ2-1|NA
CASSRQREQFF
TGCGCCAGCAGCAGGCAACGCGAGCAGTTCTTC
>few|TRBV28|TRBJ2-4|NA
CASSLSGQPGNIQYF
TGTGCCAGCAGTCTAAGCGGACAACCTGGGAACATTCAGTACTTC
>NA|TRBV5-1|TRBJ2-5|TRBD2
CASSLGGTSRQETQYF
TGCGCCAGCAGCTTGGGTGGGACTAGCAGACAAGAGACCCAGTACTTC
>few|TRBV7-2|TRBJ2-1|NA
CASSLEHEQFF
TGTGCCAGCAGCTTAGAGCATGAGCAGTTCTTC
>NA|TRBV20-1|TRBJ2-7|NA
CSARDEGGSYEQYF
TGCAGTGCTAGAGATGAGGGGGGATCCTACGAGCAGTACTTC
>NA|TRBV29-1|TRBJ1-4|NA
CSARTTNEKLFF
TGCAGCGCCCGAACAACTAATGAAAAACTGTTTTTT
>NA|TRBV28|TRBJ1-1|NA
CASSVGPEAFF
TGTGCCAGCAGTGTAGGTCCTGAAGCTTTCTTT
>NA|TRBV5-1|TRBJ2-4|TRBD2
CASSLGGLVGNIQYF
TGCGCCAGCAGCTTGGGGGGACTAGTGGGAAACATTCAGTACTTC
>NA|TRBV29-1|TRBJ2-3|NA
CSVEGRTIADTQYF
TGCAGCGTTGAAGGACGGACTATAGCGGATACGCAGTATTTT
>many|TRBV20-1|TRBJ2-7|NA
CSARDRPLFEQYF
TGCAGTGCTAGAGATCGGCCGCTTTTCGAGCAGTACTTC
>many|TRBV27|TRBJ2-3|TRBD2
CASSYRKRGYTDTQYF
TGTGCCAGCAGTTACCGGAAGCGGGGTTACACAGATACGCAGTATTTT
>few|TRBV20-1|TRBJ2-1|TRBD1
CSAYRQGKRYNEQFF
TGCAGTGCCTACAGACAGGGAAAGAGGTACAATGAGCAGTTCTTC